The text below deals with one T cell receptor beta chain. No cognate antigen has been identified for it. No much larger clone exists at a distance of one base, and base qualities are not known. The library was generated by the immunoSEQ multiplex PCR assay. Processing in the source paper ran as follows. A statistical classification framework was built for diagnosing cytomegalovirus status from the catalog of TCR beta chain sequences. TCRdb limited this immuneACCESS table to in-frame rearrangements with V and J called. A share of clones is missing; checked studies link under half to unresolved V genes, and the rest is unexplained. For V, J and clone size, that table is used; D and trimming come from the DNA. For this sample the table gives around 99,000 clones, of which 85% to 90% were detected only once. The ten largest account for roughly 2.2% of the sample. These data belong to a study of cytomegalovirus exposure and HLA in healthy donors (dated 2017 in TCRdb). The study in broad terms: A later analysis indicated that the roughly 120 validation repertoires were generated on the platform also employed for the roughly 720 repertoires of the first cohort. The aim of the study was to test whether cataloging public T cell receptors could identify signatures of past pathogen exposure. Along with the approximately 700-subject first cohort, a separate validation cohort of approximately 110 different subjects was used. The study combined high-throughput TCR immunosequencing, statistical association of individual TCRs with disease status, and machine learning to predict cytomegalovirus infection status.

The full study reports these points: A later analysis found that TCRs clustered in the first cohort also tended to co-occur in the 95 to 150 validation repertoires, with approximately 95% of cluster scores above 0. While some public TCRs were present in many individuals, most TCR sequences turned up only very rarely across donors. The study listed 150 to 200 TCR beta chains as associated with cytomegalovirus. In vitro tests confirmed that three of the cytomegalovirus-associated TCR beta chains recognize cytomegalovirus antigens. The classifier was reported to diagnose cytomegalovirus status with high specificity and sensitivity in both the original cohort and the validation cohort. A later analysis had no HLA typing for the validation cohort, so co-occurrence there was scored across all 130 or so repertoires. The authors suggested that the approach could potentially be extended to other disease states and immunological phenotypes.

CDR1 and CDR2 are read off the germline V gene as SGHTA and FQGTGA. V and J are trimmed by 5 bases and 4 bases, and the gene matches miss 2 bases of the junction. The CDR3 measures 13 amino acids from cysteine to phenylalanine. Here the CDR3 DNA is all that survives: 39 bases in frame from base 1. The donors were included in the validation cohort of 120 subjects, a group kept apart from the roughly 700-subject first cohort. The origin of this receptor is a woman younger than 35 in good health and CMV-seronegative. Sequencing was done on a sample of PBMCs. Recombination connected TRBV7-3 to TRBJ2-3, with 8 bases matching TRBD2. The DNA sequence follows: TGTGCCAGCAGCCCGGGGGGGGCAGATACGCAGTATTTT. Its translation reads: CASSPGGADTQYF. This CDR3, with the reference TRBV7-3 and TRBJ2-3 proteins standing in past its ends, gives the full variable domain GAGVSQTPSNKVTEKGKYVELRCDPISGHTALYWYRQSLGQGPEFLIYFQGTGAADDSGLPNDRFFAVRPEGSVSTLKIQRTERGDSAVYLCASSPGGADTQYFGPGTRLTVL.